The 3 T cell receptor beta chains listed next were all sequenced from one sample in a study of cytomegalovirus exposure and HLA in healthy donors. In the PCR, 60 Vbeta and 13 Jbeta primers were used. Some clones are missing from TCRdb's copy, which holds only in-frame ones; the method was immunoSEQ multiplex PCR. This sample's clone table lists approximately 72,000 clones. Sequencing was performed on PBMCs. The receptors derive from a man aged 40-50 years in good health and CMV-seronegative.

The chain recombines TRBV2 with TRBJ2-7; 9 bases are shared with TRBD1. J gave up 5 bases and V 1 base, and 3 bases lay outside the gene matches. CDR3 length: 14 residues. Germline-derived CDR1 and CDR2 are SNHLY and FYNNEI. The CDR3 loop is CASSEGTGVNEQYF. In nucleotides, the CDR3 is TGTGCCAGCAGTGAAGGGACAGGGGTGAACGAGCAGTACTTC.

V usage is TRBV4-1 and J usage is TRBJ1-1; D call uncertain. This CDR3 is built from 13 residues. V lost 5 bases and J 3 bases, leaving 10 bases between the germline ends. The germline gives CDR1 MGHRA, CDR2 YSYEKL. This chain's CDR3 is CASSSGWDTEAFF. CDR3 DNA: TGCGCCAGCAGCTCGGGGTGGGACACTGAAGCTTTCTTT.

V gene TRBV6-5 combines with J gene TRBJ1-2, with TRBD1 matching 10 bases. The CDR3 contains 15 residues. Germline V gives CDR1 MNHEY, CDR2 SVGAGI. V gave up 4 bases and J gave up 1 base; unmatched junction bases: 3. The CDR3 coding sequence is TGTGCCAGCAGTTTGAGGGACAGGGGTAACTATGGCTACACCTTC. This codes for CASSLRDRGNYGYTF.